This paragraph reports one T cell receptor (beta chain). Its antigen is not identified. CDR3 length: 14 amino acids. CDR1 is MNHEY and CDR2 is SMNVEV in the germline V gene (reference sequence). V dropped 5 bases and J dropped 9 bases, with 14 bases sitting between them. These data originate in a study of identical twins. Overall study findings and caveats: Whereas memory repertoires showed no such difference, abundant cord blood beta clonotypes carried fewer insertions. Zero-insertion results could be subject to partial confounding by invariant MAIT and iNKT cells.

In TCRdb, the 5' RACE reads were re-called with MiXCR into one record per CDR3 protein. The data contain some 500,000 distinct CDR3 sequences, 13% to 15% of them singletons. The data were also submitted as part of a second study, on yellow fever vaccine responses in identical twins. That report adds: Twins reportedly showed a vaccine T cell response that seemed partly convergent and partly personalized.

Sequenced material: CD4+ T cells sorted from blood. The receptor was derived from a woman aged 18-30 years in good health. The rearrangement links TRBV27 to TRBJ1-6, with D unresolved. Here the CDR3 DNA reads TGTGCCAGCAGTCCAAGTCGACTCGGTTCACCCCTCCACTTT. This gives the protein CASSPSRLGSPLHF.